This entry lists 25 T cell receptor beta chains sequenced from one sample in a study of cytomegalovirus exposure and HLA in healthy donors. Amplification used 60 Vbeta primers and 13 Jbeta primers. Method: immunoSEQ multiplex PCR; TCRdb's copy keeps in-frame clones and lacks some. The sample contains about 200,000 clones, about 78% of which appear only once. Sequences were obtained from PBMCs. The source is a woman in her twenties or thirties in good health and CMV-seronegative.

This clone was seen only a few times. This chain uses TRBV6-6 with TRBJ1-1, with TRBD1 as a possible D gene (6 bases). V lost 5 bases and J lost 0, with 13 bases in between. Germline CDR1 and CDR2: MNHNY and SVGAGI (reference sequence). CDR3 length: 15 residues. CDR3 in amino acids: CASSRPGQMNTEAFF. DNA of the CDR3: TGTGCCAGCAGTAGACCGGGACAAATGAACACTGAAGCTTTCTTT.

This chain links TRBV6-4 with TRBJ2-3; TRBD2 aligns across 12 bases. The junction had 2 bases not matched to a gene; V was cut back by 3 bases and J by 4 bases. The CDR3 is 15 residues long. Germline V gene lookup returns CDR1 MRHNA and CDR2 SNTAGT. CDR3 nucleotide sequence: TGTGCCAGCAGTGAATCTAGCGGGGGGGCAGATACGCAGTATTTT. Translation: CASSESSGGADTQYF.

This clone occurred a few times. The chain uses TRBV10-3 and TRBJ2-5; 7 bases are a match to TRBD1. The CDR3 length is 13 residues. In germline, CDR1 is ENHRY, CDR2 SYGVKD. V shed 3 bases and J 4 bases; nucleotides not matched to a gene: 2. The CDR3 bases are TGTGCCATCAGTGAAGGGGGCCGAGAGACCCAGTACTTC. Its protein product is CAISEGGRETQYF.

The chain uses TRBV27 and TRBJ2-7, with D unresolved. CDR1 and CDR2 from the germline V gene are MNHEY and SMNVEV (reference sequence). The V end lost 3 bases, the J end lost 4 bases, and 4 bases lay between the germline ends. The CDR3 length is 11 residues. The CDR3 is CASSFRYEQYF. The CDR3 DNA is TGTGCCAGCAGTTTCAGATACGAGCAGTACTTC.

The J gene is TRBJ2-1, the V gene TRBV7-9, with D hard to call. Trimming stripped 5 bases from V and 8 bases from J, with 10 bases between. The germline CDR1 and CDR2 sequences are SEHNR and FQNEAQ (reference sequence). The CDR3 runs to 12 residues. The CDR3 DNA is TGTGCCAGCAGCGTCACTTTGTATGAGCAGTTCTTC. Its translation: CASSVTLYEQFF.

The V and J genes are TRBV2 and TRBJ1-2; 9 bases map to TRBD1. Trimming removed 3 bases from V and 8 bases from J; junction bases left unmatched: 4. Germline values: CDR1 SNHLY, CDR2 FYNNEI. The CDR3 length is 13 residues. The CDR3 loop reads CASSDGTGRGYTF. The CDR3 DNA is TGTGCCAGCAGTGATGGGACAGGGAGAGGCTACACCTTC. Full variable domain (outside the CDR3, taken from reference TRBV2 and TRBJ1-2): EPEVTQTPSHQVTQMGQEVILRCVPISNHLYFYWYRQILGQKVEFLVSFYNNEISEKSEIFDDQFSVERPDGSNFTLKIRSTKLEDSAMYFCASSDGTGRGYTFGSGTRLTVV.

The CDR3 DNA sequence: TGTGCCAGTAGTATAGTCCCTGGGACTAGCGGGACCTATACGCAGTATTTT. This sequence encodes CASSIVPGTSGTYTQYF. This chain connects TRBV19 to TRBJ2-3; 13 bases line up with TRBD2. From germline, CDR1 is LNHDA and CDR2 SQIVND (reference sequence). The CDR3 is 17 residues long. The junction had 8 bases not matched to a gene; V was cut back by 1 base and J by 7 bases.

The chain combines TRBV5-1 with TRBJ2-7; 11 bases fit TRBD2. Germline loops: CDR1 SGHRS, CDR2 YFSETQ. V lost 0 bases, J lost 2 bases, and 4 bases stayed unmatched. The CDR3 spans 16 residues. The CDR3 here is CASSLESSGGTYEQYF. Written as DNA, the CDR3 is TGCGCCAGCAGCTTGGAATCTAGCGGGGGGACCTACGAGCAGTACTTC.

This clone was picked up a small number of times. Germline and junction disagree at one end, which may indicate a read error. The rearrangement uses TRBV7-9 and TRBJ1-1, with 7 nucleotides matching TRBD1. The CDR3 has 13 amino acids. Per germline, CDR1 SEHNR and CDR2 FQNEAQ (reference sequence). This CDR3 is CASSLGVGQGVWF. The DNA for the CDR3 is TGTGCCAGCAGCTTAGGGGTCGGGCAGGGGGTTTGGTTT.

The chain combines TRBV7-9 with TRBJ2-5, with 8 bases fitting TRBD2. CDR3 length: 14 amino acids. CDR1 is SEHNR, CDR2 FQNEAQ, per germline (reference sequence). With V trimmed by 5 bases and J by 1 base, 3 bases remained unmatched. The CDR3 nucleotides read TGTGCCAGCAGCGTACTAGCGGCCCAAGAGACCCAGTACTTC. Translating gives CASSVLAAQETQYF.

The chain links TRBV19 to TRBJ1-2, with a weak D call TRBD1 (5 bases). The CDR3 extends over 15 amino acids. Germline V gene sequence: CDR1 LNHDA, CDR2 SQIVND (reference sequence). Trimming took off 7 bases at V and 0 bases at J, with 15 bases between the two ends. The CDR3 DNA reads TGTGCCAGTACCCCTTCGACAGCACCTAACTATGGCTACACCTTC. This sequence encodes CASTPSTAPNYGYTF.

This chain joins TRBV6-1 and TRBJ2-5, with 7 nucleotides matching TRBD2. The J call is in doubt because the DNA end fits TRBJ2-7 better. Germline CDR1 and CDR2: MNHNS and SASEGT. The CDR3 extends over 15 amino acids. CDR3 sequence (DNA): TGTGCCAGCAGTGGTCCAGCGGGGCTGGGGTACGAGCAGTACTTC. Translation gives CASSGPAGLGYEQYF.

There are a few counts of this clone. The V and J genes are TRBV27 and TRBJ2-3; the D gene is possibly TRBD2 (6 bases). This CDR3 has 13 residues. V was shortened by 6 bases and J by 6 bases, with 13 bases between the two germline ends. Germline CDR1 reads MNHEY; CDR2 reads SMNVEV (reference sequence). CDR3 bases: TGTGCCAGCAGCTACACTAGCCCGGATACGCAGTATTTT. This codes for CASSYTSPDTQYF.

The rearrangement joins TRBV4-1 to TRBJ2-7; 7 bases are shared with TRBD1. V trimming: 4 bases; J trimming: 0 bases; junction bases outside the gene matches: 3. The V gene's germline CDR1 is MGHRA and CDR2 YSYEKL. The CDR3 runs to 14 residues. CDR3 in amino acids: CASSLGGSSYEQYF. CDR3 DNA: TGCGCCAGCAGCCTAGGGGGCTCCTCCTACGAGCAGTACTTC.

This clone was observed once. This sequence joins TRBV28 and TRBJ1-6; 7 bases map to TRBD1. Germline trimming cut 6 bases from V and 5 bases from J; bases unmatched to any gene: 4. Per germline, CDR1 MDHEN and CDR2 SYDVKM. This CDR3 region has 14 residues. The DNA of the CDR3 is TGTGCCAGCAGCGGCGGGACAGATAATTCACCCCTCCACTTT. Its translation is CASSGGTDNSPLHF.

About this clone: The junction departs from germline at one end; a sequencing error may be responsible. The rearrangement uses TRBV7-9 and TRBJ2-5; 7 nucleotides agree with TRBD1. This CDR3 has 16 amino acids. CDR1 and CDR2 from the germline V gene are SEHNR and FQNEAQ (reference sequence). The CDR3 region is CSSSLARQGRQETQYF. CDR3 bases: TGTTCCAGCAGCTTAGCGAGACAGGGCCGACAAGAGACCCAGTACTTC. The complete variable domain, with remaining parts taken from reference TRBV7-9 and TRBJ2-5, reads DTGVSQNPRHKITKRGQNVTFRCDPISEHNRLYWYRQTLGQGPEFLTYFQNEAQLEKSRLLSDRFSAERPKGSFSTLEIQRTEQGDSAMYLCSSSLARQGRQETQYFGPGTRLLVL.

The rearrangement uses TRBV19 and TRBJ2-1; D uncertain. The CDR3 spans 13 residues. V dropped 0 bases and J dropped 8 bases, with 8 bases sitting between them. Germline V gives CDR1 LNHDA, CDR2 SQIVND (reference sequence). CDR3 bases: TGTGCCAGTAGTATAGATGAGTTGTATGAGCAGTTCTTC. Translation: CASSIDELYEQFF.

On this clone: The junction and the germline gene differ at one end; a read error may be behind it. The chain carries TRBV29-1 and TRBJ1-2; D gene unclear. Germline V gene lookup returns CDR1 SQVTM and CDR2 ANQGSEA. The CDR3 consists of 12 residues. The DNA for the CDR3 is TGCAGCGTTCGAGGGCACTCTTATGGCTACCCCTTC. Protein product: CSVRGHSYGYPF.

The table lists this clone with a few counts. This chain links TRBV6-5 with TRBJ2-7; 8 bases map to TRBD2. V trimming: 4 bases; J trimming: 4 bases; junction bases outside the gene matches: 12. Looked up from germline, CDR1 is MNHEY and CDR2 is SVGAGI. The CDR3 contains 16 residues. CDR3 nucleotide sequence: TGTGCCAGCAGTTTCGTCGAAGCGGGAGTTGGGTACGAGCAGTACTTC. Translation: CASSFVEAGVGYEQYF.

The genes are TRBV5-1 and TRBJ2-4, with 7 positions matching TRBD2. The trim removed 1 base at V and 16 bases at J, leaving 14 bases unmatched. Germline V gene sequence: CDR1 SGHRS, CDR2 YFSETQ. CDR3 length: 14 residues. CDR3 nucleotides: TGCGCCAGCAGCTTGAATATCGGGAGCGGGGTTTTTTACTTC. The encoded protein is CASSLNIGSGVFYF.

The CDR3 DNA is TGTGCCAGCAGCGGACGGACAGGAGTTAATGAAAAACTGTTTTTT. It is translated as CASSGRTGVNEKLFF. The chain is built from TRBV11-3 and TRBJ1-4; 7 bases match TRBD1. Unmatched junction bases numbered 7, after V lost 5 bases and J lost 4 bases. Germline CDR1 SGHNT, CDR2 YENEEA. The CDR3 consists of 15 residues.

This chain links TRBV30 with TRBJ1-1, with D unresolved. CDR3 length: 13 amino acids. Trimming took 1 base from V and 1 from J, leaving 7 bases between them. CDR1 and CDR2 (germline): GTSNPN, SVGIG (reference sequence). Written as DNA, the CDR3 is TGTGCCTGGAGTGGAGCCGGGAACACTGAAGCTTTCTTT. Protein: CAWSGAGNTEAFF.

The J gene is TRBJ2-7, the V gene TRBV30; possible D gene TRBD1, 5 bases. There are 14 residues in the CDR3. Germline CDR1 and CDR2: GTSNPN and SVGIG (reference sequence). The V end was cut by 8 bases, the J end by 2 bases, with 19 bases between. Written as DNA, the CDR3 is TGTGCCCTCGGAAAGGGGATTCACGCCTACGAGCAGTACTTC. Its protein product is CALGKGIHAYEQYF.

This chain links TRBV9 with TRBJ2-5; D not resolved. V was pared by 4 bases and J by 0 bases, with 16 bases between. CDR3 length: 16 residues. CDR1 is SGDLS and CDR2 is YYNGEE in the germline V gene. For the CDR3, the DNA is TGTGCCAGCAGCCCGACATCCCACTTGTACCAAGAGACCCAGTACTTC. Its protein product is CASSPTSHLYQETQYF.

V usage is TRBV9 and J usage is TRBJ2-1; 11 bases are shared with TRBD2. The CDR3 runs to 15 residues. The germline V gene has CDR1 SGDLS and CDR2 YYNGEE. Germline trimming cut 0 bases from V and 9 bases from J; bases unmatched to any gene: 5. The CDR3 reads CASSVDPLAGGEQFF. In nucleotides, the CDR3 is TGTGCCAGCAGCGTAGACCCCCTAGCGGGAGGTGAGCAGTTCTTC.